A single T cell receptor (beta chain) is shown here with its context. Its antigen is not known. The data were obtained in a study of post-analysis software for immune sequencing data. For the study at large: The disease courses spanned relapsing-remitting, secondary progressive and progressive-relapsing forms of multiple sclerosis. Study-level points and caveats: F measure showed strong co-clustering of same-batch samples. When patients were compared with controls, 5 or 6 TRBV segments were more frequent, TRBV5-6, TRBV5-1 and TRBV20-1 among them. Patients with multiple sclerosis recorded significantly lower normalized Chao1 diversity than controls, the study found.

Incorporated into the TCR beta cDNA libraries were unique molecular identifiers, which served to reduce PCR and sequencing biases. Starting from around 0.96 to 9.9 million T cells, the study yielded about 540,000 cDNA molecules. TCRdb re-called the PCR reads with MiXCR, one entry per CDR3 protein. The table includes 750,000 to 950,000 distinct CDR3 sequences, about 50% detected once. The CDR3 loop spans 14 amino acids. Trimming left V 2 bases short and J 4 bases short, with 11 bases between. The germline V gene encodes CDR1 MNHNS and CDR2 SASEGT. The specimen was blood. The sequence came from a girl under 18 with multiple sclerosis. This rearrangement joins TRBV6-1 to TRBJ1-1; possible D gene TRBD1, 6 bases. In DNA form, the CDR3 reads TGTGCCAGCAGTGAAATCGTACAGGGCACTGAAGCTTTCTTT. Its protein product is CASSEIVQGTEAFF.